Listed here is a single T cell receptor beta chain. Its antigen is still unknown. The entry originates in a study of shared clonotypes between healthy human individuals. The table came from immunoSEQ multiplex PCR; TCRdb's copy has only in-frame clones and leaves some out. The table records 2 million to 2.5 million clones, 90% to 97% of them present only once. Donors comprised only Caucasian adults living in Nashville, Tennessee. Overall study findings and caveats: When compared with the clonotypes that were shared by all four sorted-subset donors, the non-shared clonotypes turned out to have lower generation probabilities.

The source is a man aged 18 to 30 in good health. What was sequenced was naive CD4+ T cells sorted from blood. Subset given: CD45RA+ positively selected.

This CDR3 is CASSFTGLNQPQHF. CDR3 DNA sequence: TGTGCCAGCAGTTTTACAGGACTCAATCAGCCCCAGCATTTT. The chain has TRBV6-5 and TRBJ1-5, with a possible D match to TRBD1 (5 bases). The germline CDR1 and CDR2 sequences are MNHEY and SVGAGI. V was cut by 4 bases and J by 3 bases, with 10 bases left in between. There are 14 residues in the CDR3.